This TCR beta chain was sequenced for a study of cytomegalovirus exposure and HLA in healthy donors. Overall study context: An analysis done earlier identified 95 million to 140 million unique TCR beta sequences from 200 million or so T cells. Study outcomes and limitations: The study listed some 160 cytomegalovirus-associated TCR beta chains.

In the PCR, 60 Vbeta and 13 Jbeta primers were used. The repertoire was sequenced with immunoSEQ multiplex PCR; TCRdb's copy has only in-frame clones and lacks some. The sample carries about 170,000 clones, 75% to 90% recorded once. The CDR3 sequence is 17 residues long. Germline assignment: CDR1 LGHNA and CDR2 YSLEER. J was trimmed by 6 bases and V by 2 bases; bases with no gene match: 10. A word on this clone: Its matching antigen is unknown.

The origin of this receptor is a woman aged 45-60 years in good health and CMV-seropositive. The V and J genes are TRBV4-3 and TRBJ2-1, with 10 positions matching TRBD2. Specimen: PBMCs. The CDR3 bases are TGCGCCAGCAGCCAAAACCCCCGGGGACTAGCGCCCAATGAGCAGTTCTTC. Protein sequence: CASSQNPRGLAPNEQFF.